The 8 T cell receptor beta chains listed next were all sequenced from one sample in a study of blood T cell repertoires in COVID-19. The repertoire was sequenced with immunoSEQ multiplex PCR; TCRdb's copy has only in-frame clones and lacks some. The sample yields some 180,000 clones, under 80% seen once. Sequencing was done on a sample of peripheral blood. Receptors were obtained from a man aged 45-60 years who had recovered from COVID-19.

The CDR3 here is CASSFSELGYTF. CDR3 coding DNA: TGTGCCAGCAGCTTCTCCGAGCTCGGCTACACCTTC. This chain links TRBV7-2 with TRBJ1-2; D uncertain. V was shortened by 3 bases and J by 8 bases, with 10 bases between the two germline ends. The CDR3 consists of 12 residues. Germline-derived CDR1 and CDR2 are SGHTA and FQGNSA.

The V and J genes are TRBV28 and TRBJ2-3; TRBD2 matches at 7 bases. The CDR3 runs 15 residues. The J segment lost 3 bases and the V segment lost 4 bases, leaving 7 bases of the junction unmatched. CDR1 is MDHEN and CDR2 is SYDVKM in the germline V gene. CDR3 in amino acids: CASSSSGEGTDTQYF. The CDR3 nucleotides are TGTGCCAGCAGTTCCAGCGGGGAGGGTACAGATACGCAGTATTTT.

The V call is TRBV4-1, the J call TRBJ1-4; 9 nucleotides line up with TRBD1. V was clipped by 3 bases and J by 0 bases; unmatched bases: 2. The germline V gene has CDR1 MGHRA and CDR2 YSYEKL. The CDR3 spans 16 residues. CDR3 coding DNA: TGCGCCAGCAGCCAGGGACAGGGTCCAACTAATGAAAAACTGTTTTTT. Translation: CASSQGQGPTNEKLFF.

V gene TRBV5-6 combines with J gene TRBJ1-1; TRBD1 might be the D (6 bases). This CDR3 has 12 amino acids. CDR1 is SGHDT, CDR2 YYEEEE, per germline. The V end was cut by 0 bases, the J end by 11 bases, with 11 bases between. The CDR3 reads CASSLDTGRAFF. CDR3 nucleotide sequence: TGTGCCAGCAGCTTGGATACAGGGCGGGCTTTCTTT.

This rearrangement joins TRBV2 to TRBJ2-5; 11 bases line up with TRBD2. The germline V gene has CDR1 SNHLY and CDR2 FYNNEI. The CDR3 length is 15 residues. V was pared by 8 bases and J by 4 bases, with 9 bases of the junction left unmatched. The CDR3 bases are TGTGCCAGCGGTACTAGCGGGAGCCCCCCAGAGACCCAGTACTTC. Translation: CASGTSGSPPETQYF.

This chain uses TRBV6-5 with TRBJ1-1; 8 bases are shared with TRBD1. The CDR3 has 15 amino acids. The V and J ends lost 6 bases and 2 bases, in that order; junction bases with no gene match: 8. Germline V CDR1 and CDR2: MNHEY, SVGAGI. In DNA form, the CDR3 reads TGTGCCAGCAGAAAAACAGGGGGACTAAACACTGAAGCTTTCTTT. As protein: CASRKTGGLNTEAFF.

Only a few counts were recorded for this clone. CDR3 sequence: CASSVVVEADNEQFF. The CDR3 DNA reads as TGTGCCAGCAGCGTAGTCGTTGAGGCCGACAATGAGCAGTTCTTC. The chain recombines TRBV9 with TRBJ2-1; D unresolved. The germline CDR1 and CDR2 sequences are SGDLS and YYNGEE. The V and J ends lost 0 bases and 5 bases respectively, with 12 bases between them. CDR3 length equals 15 residues. Variable domain in full (rest from reference TRBV9 and TRBJ2-1): DSGVTQTPKHLITATGQRVTLRCSPRSGDLSVYWYQQSLDQGLQFLIQYYNGEERAKGNILERFSAQQFPDLHSELNLSSLELGDSALYFCASSVVVEADNEQFFGPGTRLTVL.

This chain uses TRBV6-1 with TRBJ1-5, with D perhaps TRBD1 (5 bases). The CDR3 has 15 residues. V was pared by 3 bases and J by 5 bases, with 14 bases between. Germline V gives CDR1 MNHNS, CDR2 SASEGT. The CDR3 DNA reads as TGTGCCAGCAGTGAGGGGGGGGGAGTGTATCAGCCCCAGCATTTT. Amino acids: CASSEGGGVYQPQHF.